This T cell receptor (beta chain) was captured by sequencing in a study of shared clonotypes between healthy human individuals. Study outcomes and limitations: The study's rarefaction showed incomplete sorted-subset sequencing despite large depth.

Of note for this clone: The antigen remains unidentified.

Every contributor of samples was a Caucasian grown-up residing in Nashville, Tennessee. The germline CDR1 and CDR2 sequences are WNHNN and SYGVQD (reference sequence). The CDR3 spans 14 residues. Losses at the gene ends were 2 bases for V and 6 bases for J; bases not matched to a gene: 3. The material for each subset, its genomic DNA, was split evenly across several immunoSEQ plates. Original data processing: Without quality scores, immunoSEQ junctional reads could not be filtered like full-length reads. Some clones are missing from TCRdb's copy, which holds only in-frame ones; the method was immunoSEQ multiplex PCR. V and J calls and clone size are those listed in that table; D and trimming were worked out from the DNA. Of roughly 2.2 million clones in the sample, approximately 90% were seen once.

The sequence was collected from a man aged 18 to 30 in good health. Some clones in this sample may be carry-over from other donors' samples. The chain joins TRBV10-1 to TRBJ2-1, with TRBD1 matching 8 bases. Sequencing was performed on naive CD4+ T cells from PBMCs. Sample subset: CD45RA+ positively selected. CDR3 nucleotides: TGCGCCAGCAGTGAGGTACAGGGGGGCAATGAGCAGTTCTTC. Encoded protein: CASSEVQGGNEQFF.